Listed here are 5 T cell receptor beta chains from one sample, sequenced in a study of T cell repertoires in cytomegalovirus infection. TCRdb processed the reads anew with MiXCR; each CDR3 protein has one entry. The sample includes under 100,000 distinct CDR3 sequences, about 4% seen only once; the top ten take approximately 5%. Sequenced sample: PBMCs. The origin of the receptors is a human donor in good health (CMV status not recorded). Some clones in this sample may be carry-over from other donors' samples.

This clonotype was found many times. Mismatch with germline at one junction end may stem from a read error. V and J are TRBV5-5 and TRBJ1-2; 7 positions agree with TRBD1. The CDR3 consists of 15 residues. Germline values: CDR1 SGHKS, CDR2 YYEKEE (reference sequence). CDR3 region: CVSSPLVGQAYGYTF. In DNA form, the CDR3 reads TGTGTCAGCAGCCCATTGGTTGGACAGGCCTATGGCTACACCTTC.

This clonotype occurred many times. The genes are TRBV5-4 and TRBJ2-5; 9 bases fit TRBD1. Germline loops: CDR1 SGHNT, CDR2 YYREEE (reference sequence). The CDR3 runs 14 residues. V shed 4 bases, J shed 5 bases, and the junction held 6 bases outside the gene matches. The CDR3 region is CASSPGQGRETQYF. The DNA of the CDR3 is TGTGCCAGCAGCCCCGGACAGGGGCGGGAGACCCAGTACTTC.

This clonotype was recorded many times. The CDR3 region is CATGSQGAYSNQPQHF. Written as DNA, the CDR3 is TGTGCCACTGGATCACAGGGGGCCTATAGCAATCAGCCCCAGCATTTT. The V call is TRBV19, the J call TRBJ1-5; the match to TRBD1 covers 9 bases. With V trimmed by 10 bases and J by 0 bases, 10 bases remained unmatched. Germline-derived CDR1 and CDR2 are LNHDA and SQIVND (reference sequence). CDR3 size: 16 residues.

There are many counts of this clonotype. The gene calls are TRBV4-1 and TRBJ1-1; TRBD1 matches at 8 bases. The CDR3 runs 16 residues. Trimming cost V 6 bases and J 5 bases; bases outside gene matches: 14. The V gene's germline CDR1 is MGHRA and CDR2 YSYEKL. CDR3 DNA sequence: TGCGCCAGCAGGCCCGGACAGGGTGTCCGGTGGACTGAAGCTTTCTTT. It codes for CASRPGQGVRWTEAFF.

Many counts were recorded for this clonotype. The chain carries TRBV19 and TRBJ1-1; D remains unclear. Germline lookup yields CDR1 LNHDA and CDR2 SQIVND (reference sequence). V was trimmed by 0 bases and J by 3 bases, leaving 11 bases between them. The CDR3 totals 15 residues. CDR3 protein: CASSIEGWRDTEAFF. The CDR3 DNA follows: TGTGCCAGTAGTATAGAGGGCTGGCGAGACACTGAAGCTTTCTTT. Combining the CDR3 with reference TRBV19 and TRBJ1-1 gives the whole variable domain DGGITQSPKYLFRKEGQNVTLSCEQNLNHDAMYWYRQDPGQGLRLIYYSQIVNDFQKGDIAEGYSVSREKKESFPLTVTSAQKNPTAFYLCASSIEGWRDTEAFFGQGTRLTVV.